The 5 T cell receptor beta chains presented below share a single source sample, sequenced in a study of blood T cell repertoires in COVID-19. Libraries were prepared by immunoSEQ multiplex PCR; TCRdb keeps only in-frame clonotypes and omits some of them. The table lists about 350,000 clones, more than 85% of them singletons. Sequencing was done on a sample of PBMCs or T cells enriched from blood (not recorded which). Every receptor here comes from a young woman who had recovered from COVID-19.

This clone was seen only once. This chain connects TRBV28 to TRBJ2-7; 9 bases align to TRBD2. In germline, CDR1 is MDHEN, CDR2 SYDVKM. CDR3 size: 15 residues. V trimming: 8 bases; J trimming: 7 bases; junction bases outside the gene matches: 15. Here the CDR3 reads CASHTGASGNPEQYF. DNA of the CDR3: TGTGCCAGCCACACCGGGGCTAGCGGGAATCCGGAGCAGTACTTC.

V gene TRBV19 combines with J gene TRBJ2-1; a possible D gene is TRBD1 (5 bases). The germline gives CDR1 LNHDA, CDR2 SQIVND (reference sequence). Between the trimmed V and J ends, which lost 5 bases and 3 bases, there was a span of 11 bases. The CDR3 spans 14 residues. The CDR3 region has the DNA TGTGCCAGTAGTCACAGGAGCTTCTACAATGAGCAGTTCTTC. It codes for CASSHRSFYNEQFF. The variable domain in full, completed from reference TRBV19 and TRBJ2-1, reads DGGITQSPKYLFRKEGQNVTLSCEQNLNHDAMYWYRQDPGQGLRLIYYSQIVNDFQKGDIAEGYSVSREKKESFPLTVTSAQKNPTAFYLCASSHRSFYNEQFFGPGTRLTVL.

The chain uses TRBV28 and TRBJ1-5, with D possibly matching TRBD1 (5 bases). This CDR3 comprises 12 residues. V lost 11 bases and J 5 bases, leaving 13 bases between the germline ends. In germline, CDR1 is MDHEN, CDR2 SYDVKM. The CDR3 sequence is CAQGARDQPQHF. The CDR3 DNA follows: TGTGCCCAAGGGGCGAGAGATCAGCCCCAGCATTTT.

The chain employs TRBV7-8 and TRBJ2-7, with a tentative D call TRBD1 (5 bases). CDR1 and CDR2 (germline): SGHVS, FQNEAQ. V gave up 4 bases and J gave up 6 bases, with 10 bases separating them. The CDR3 spans 12 residues. The CDR3 here is CASSSQGGEQYF. As DNA, the CDR3 is TGTGCCAGCAGCTCTCAGGGTGGCGAGCAGTACTTC.

The chain is built from TRBV19 and TRBJ1-1; D remains unclear. CDR1 is LNHDA and CDR2 is SQIVND in the germline V gene (reference sequence). V gave up 3 bases and J gave up 6 bases, with 11 bases separating them. This CDR3 is built from 13 residues. DNA of the CDR3: TGTGCCAGTAGTATCTTCGGACTGTCTGAAGCTTTCTTT. Translated: CASSIFGLSEAFF.